Listed below are T cell receptor beta chains from one sample, sequenced in a study of identical twins' blood T cells. TCRdb ran MiXCR on the 5' RACE reads and lists one entry per CDR3 protein. The sample lists fewer than 450,000 distinct CDR3 sequences; roughly 27% were seen once. Sequences were obtained from PBMCs. These receptors came from a woman between 18 and 50 years old in good health. CDR3s include the opening cysteine and the closing phenylalanine or tryptophan. A D gene is named only where the DNA matches it firmly.

TRBJ1-6,.,14,TRBV12-5,CASGPGRFNSPLHF
TRBJ2-1,TRBD2,13,TRBV9,CASSIAGADEQFF
TRBJ2-1,TRBD2,14,TRBV5-4,CASTRLAGSNEQFF
TRBJ1-1,.,14,TRBV6-5,CASRSDGTNTEAFF
TRBJ2-3,.,13,TRBV11-2,CASSLVATHTQYF
TRBJ1-2,TRBD1,19,TRBV18,CASSPTLGQGAQTGYGYTF
TRBJ1-3,.,14,TRBV9,CASSPDGQADTIYF
TRBJ1-2,.,12,TRBV10-3,CASTGANYGYTF
TRBJ2-2,.,13,TRBV2,CAGRQTGAGELFF
TRBJ2-1,.,13,TRBV11-3,CASSSTRYSEQFF
TRBJ2-1,.,12,TRBV27,CASSLNGHEQFF
TRBJ2-1,TRBD2,23,TRBV3-1,CASSQEPVDSGGPTESSYNEQFF
TRBJ2-1,.,14,TRBV20-1,CSARGSRDYNEQFF
TRBJ2-5,.,14,TRBV5-5,CASSLFSPTETQYF
TRBJ2-3,.,14,TRBV13,CATQRLGSTDTQYF
TRBJ1-1,.,14,TRBV5-4,CASSPTGSVTEAFF
TRBJ2-4,.,16,TRBV6-5,CASSYSWDTSKNIQYF
TRBJ1-3,TRBD1,13,TRBV19,CASAGQAGNTIYF
TRBJ1-1,.,14,TRBV12-3/TRBV12-4,CASSRPPGDTEAFF
TRBJ1-4,.,14,TRBV5-1,CASRVGGTNEKLFF
TRBJ2-7,.,11,TRBV19,CASRGLNEQYF
TRBJ2-1,.,12,TRBV6-5,CATGQTGNEQFF
TRBJ2-2,TRBD2,15,TRBV12-5,CASGPGLAGTGELFF
TRBJ2-3,.,16,TRBV27,CASSIGYRVGTDTQYF
TRBJ1-1,.,13,TRBV18,CASPPSTDTEAFF
TRBJ1-1,TRBD1,16,TRBV28,CASKPGQGAWNTEAFF
TRBJ2-1,.,11,TRBV12-3/TRBV12-4,CATLDSNEQFF